One and the same sample provided the 25 T cell receptor beta chains below, sequenced in a study of cytomegalovirus exposure and HLA in healthy donors (TCRdb year 2017). The library was produced with the immunoSEQ multiplex PCR assay. A mixture of 60 forward primers for TCR Vbeta segments and 13 reverse primers for TCR Jbeta segments was used in the multiplex PCR. The table comes from immuneACCESS by way of TCRdb, which keeps in-frame sequences with V and J called. Part of the clones is missing from these tables; in studies checked, under half for an unresolved V gene and the rest for unknown reasons. This sample lists about 50,000 clones; 65% to 85% were detected once. Roughly 1.6% of the sample comes from the top ten. The sequenced material came from PBMCs. These TCRs come from a young man in good health and CMV-seronegative.

The genes are TRBV30 and TRBJ2-3, with D perhaps TRBD2 (5 bases). Germline loops: CDR1 GTSNPN, CDR2 SVGIG (reference sequence). Between the trimmed V and J ends, which lost 0 bases and 3 bases, there was a span of 19 bases. CDR3 length: 17 residues. The CDR3 is CAWSVLATQERTDTQYF. CDR3 nucleotide sequence: TGTGCCTGGAGTGTACTCGCGACCCAAGAGCGGACAGATACGCAGTATTTT.

This sequence joins TRBV6-5 and TRBJ2-1, with 11 bases lining up with TRBD2. Germline-derived CDR1 and CDR2 are MNHEY and SVGAGI. The CDR3 loop spans 16 amino acids. With V trimmed by 0 bases and J by 6 bases, 4 bases remained unmatched. CDR3 sequence (DNA): TGTGCCAGCAGTTACTCGGGACTAGCGGTGCTCAATGAGCAGTTCTTC. Translating gives CASSYSGLAVLNEQFF.

The chain combines TRBV11-2 with TRBJ2-3, with 7 bases identical to TRBD2. Germline trimming cut 2 bases from V and 5 bases from J; bases unmatched to any gene: 10. CDR3 length: 16 amino acids. Germline V lookup: CDR1 SGHAT, CDR2 FQNNGV. This CDR3 is CASSLSLGEGRDTQYF. Here the CDR3 DNA reads TGTGCCAGCAGCTTATCTCTGGGGGAGGGTCGAGATACGCAGTATTTT.

The chain recombines TRBV9 with TRBJ2-1; 10 bases line up with TRBD2. This CDR3 spans 15 amino acids. V lost 3 bases to trimming and J lost 3 bases; unmatched junction nucleotides: 3. Germline assignment: CDR1 SGDLS and CDR2 YYNGEE. The chain's CDR3 is CASSAERGGYNEQFF. In DNA form, the CDR3 reads TGTGCCAGCAGCGCGGAGCGGGGGGGCTACAATGAGCAGTTCTTC.

The rearrangement links TRBV5-1 to TRBJ2-2; no definite D call. Deletions cut 0 bases from V and 7 bases from J, with 4 bases between. CDR1 is SGHRS, CDR2 YFSETQ, per germline. The CDR3 has 12 residues. The CDR3, as DNA: TGCGCCAGCAGCTTGGGGAGCGGGGAGCTGTTTTTT. It codes for CASSLGSGELFF.

The J gene is TRBJ2-4, the V gene TRBV25-1, with TRBD2 identical over 14 bases. With V trimmed by 3 bases and J by 8 bases, 6 bases remained unmatched. The CDR3 totals 16 residues. CDR1 is MGHDK, CDR2 SYGVNS, per germline. CDR3 in DNA: TGTGCCAGCAGTGAGGGACTAGCGGGAGCGGTAGACATTCAGTACTTC. Amino acids: CASSEGLAGAVDIQYF.

V and J are TRBV19 and TRBJ2-4, with D perhaps TRBD1 (5 bases). Between the trimmed V and J ends, which lost 5 bases and 0 bases, there was a span of 14 bases. Germline values: CDR1 LNHDA, CDR2 SQIVND (reference sequence). The CDR3 consists of 16 residues. CDR3: CASSAQGLIAKNIQYF. CDR3 coding DNA: TGTGCCAGTAGTGCCCAGGGCCTTATAGCCAAAAACATTCAGTACTTC.

The V and J genes are TRBV19 and TRBJ2-1, with TRBD2 as a possible D gene (6 bases). Per the germline V gene, CDR1 is LNHDA and CDR2 is SQIVND (reference sequence). This CDR3 spans 16 amino acids. V gave up 5 bases and J gave up 4 bases, with 18 bases separating them. CDR3 protein: CASSVRRSGFYNEQFF. The CDR3 nucleotides read TGTGCCAGTAGTGTCCGGAGGAGCGGGTTTTACAATGAGCAGTTCTTC.

The CDR3 region has the DNA TGTGCCAGCAGCTTCCAGGGGATTAATGAAAAACTGTTTTTT. Protein product: CASSFQGINEKLFF. The chain recombines TRBV7-2 with TRBJ1-4; D is perhaps TRBD1 (6 bases). V gave up 3 bases and J gave up 4 bases, with 9 bases separating them. Looked up from germline, CDR1 is SGHTA and CDR2 is FQGNSA. The CDR3 length is 14 residues.

This clone occurred once. The rearrangement joins TRBV29-1 to TRBJ2-2; perhaps TRBD1 as D (6 bases). This CDR3 is 15 amino acids long. The ends were cut back, 5 bases at V and 0 bases at J, with 13 bases in the middle. From germline, CDR1 is SQVTM and CDR2 ANQGSEA. CDR3 in DNA: TGCAGCGTTAAACAGGGTGCCTCGAACACCGGGGAGCTGTTTTTT. Its translation is CSVKQGASNTGELFF.

V and J are TRBV4-3 and TRBJ2-1, with D perhaps TRBD2 (7 bases). The CDR3 has 15 residues. Trimming took off 0 bases at V and 5 bases at J, with 11 bases between the two ends. Germline CDR1 and CDR2: LGHNA and YSLEER. The CDR3 DNA is TGCGCCAGCAGCCAAGATGGGGGGGGCCACAATGAGCAGTTCTTC. As protein: CASSQDGGGHNEQFF.

This clone appeared once. V and J are TRBV12-5 and TRBJ2-7; the match to TRBD1 covers 8 bases. The CDR3 has 11 residues. The V gene's germline CDR1 is LGHNT and CDR2 FRNRAP. The CDR3 nucleotides read TGTGCTAGTGGTTTGGCCCGGGACAGGAGGGTC. Translated, it gives CASGLARDRRV.

This sequence joins TRBV7-2 and TRBJ1-2, with 9 bases lining up with TRBD1. Germline V lookup: CDR1 SGHTA, CDR2 FQGNSA. V shed 3 bases, J shed 8 bases, and the junction held 10 bases outside the gene matches. CDR3 size: 15 residues. CDR3 residues: CASSFVLQGAEGYTF. The CDR3 coding sequence is TGTGCCAGCAGCTTTGTACTACAGGGGGCAGAGGGCTACACCTTC. The full variable domain, its missing parts supplied by reference TRBV7-2 and TRBJ1-2, is GAGVSQSPSNKVTEKGKDVELRCDPISGHTALYWYRQSLGQGLEFLIYFQGNSAPDKSGLPSDRFSAERTGGSVSTLTIQRTQQEDSAVYLCASSFVLQGAEGYTFGSGTRLTVV.

This rearrangement joins TRBV4-2 to TRBJ2-7; the match to TRBD2 covers 8 bases. The V gene end was trimmed by 0 bases and the J gene end by 3 bases; junction bases not matched to a gene: 13. The germline gives CDR1 LGHNA, CDR2 YNFKEQ. CDR3 length equals 18 residues. CDR3: CASSQEVTAGGINYEQYF. CDR3 coding DNA: TGTGCCAGCAGCCAAGAAGTCACGGCGGGAGGAATAAACTACGAGCAGTACTTC.

The V call is TRBV18, the J call TRBJ2-7; TRBD2 matches 12 bases. The CDR3 runs 16 residues. Germline V CDR1 and CDR2: KGHSH, LQKENI. Trimming removed 5 bases from V and 2 bases from J; junction bases left unmatched: 7. The CDR3 spells CASSYRTSGATYEQYF. The CDR3 DNA follows: TGTGCCAGCTCATACCGGACTAGCGGGGCGACCTACGAGCAGTACTTC.

The J gene is TRBJ2-6, the V gene TRBV6-1; D possibly corresponds to TRBD1 (6 bases). The V end lost 0 bases, the J end lost 2 bases, and 8 bases lay between the germline ends. Germline V CDR1 and CDR2: MNHNS, SASEGT. The CDR3 is 16 residues long. CDR3 protein: CASSEAQGAGANVLTF. The CDR3 DNA reads TGTGCCAGCAGTGAAGCACAGGGAGCTGGGGCCAACGTCCTGACTTTC.

The rearrangement uses TRBV19 and TRBJ1-2; 8 bases match TRBD1. The CDR3 length is 15 residues. Germline CDR1 LNHDA, CDR2 SQIVND (reference sequence). V lost 6 bases to trimming and J lost 4 bases; unmatched junction nucleotides: 10. The CDR3 sequence: CASRRGQADLYGYTF. The CDR3 DNA reads TGTGCCAGTAGAAGGGGACAGGCGGACCTCTATGGCTACACCTTC.

The V gene is TRBV6-8, the J gene TRBJ1-4; perhaps TRBD1 as D (6 bases). This CDR3 has 16 amino acids. V was pared by 2 bases and J by 5 bases, with 15 bases between. The V gene's germline CDR1 is MNHGY and CDR2 SAAAGT. The CDR3 region is CASSYGEQGGNEKLFF. The CDR3 DNA follows: TGTGCCAGCAGTTACGGGGAACAGGGCGGGAATGAAAAACTGTTTTTT.

V is TRBV4-1 and J is TRBJ2-7, with D possibly TRBD1 on 5 matching bases. CDR1 is MGHRA, CDR2 YSYEKL, per germline. CDR3 length equals 15 residues. V was trimmed by 1 base and J by 2 bases, leaving 12 bases between them. For the CDR3, the DNA is TGCGCCAGCAGCCAAGGCCTGATGGGGCCCTACGAGCAGTACTTC. The encoded protein is CASSQGLMGPYEQYF.

The rearrangement links TRBV6-5 to TRBJ1-4, with 9 nucleotides matching TRBD1. Germline V lookup: CDR1 MNHEY, CDR2 SVGAGI. CDR3 length: 13 residues. Trimming took 5 bases from V and 7 from J; bases not matched to a gene: 2. The CDR3 region has the DNA TGTGCCAGCAGTCAACAGGGGGCTGAAAAACTGTTTTTT. Encoded protein: CASSQQGAEKLFF.

The rearrangement joins TRBV28 to TRBJ1-6; D is perhaps TRBD1 (6 bases). V was trimmed by 2 bases and J by 5 bases, leaving 13 bases between them. Germline-derived CDR1 and CDR2 are MDHEN and SYDVKM. The CDR3 has 16 amino acids. CDR3 nucleotides: TGTGCCAGCAGTTTACCCGGGGGGCAAAATAATTCACCCCTCCACTTT. This gives the protein CASSLPGGQNNSPLHF. Filled out from reference TRBV28 and TRBJ1-6, the complete variable domain reads DVKVTQSSRYLVKRTGEKVFLECVQDMDHENMFWYRQDPGLGLRLIYFSYDVKMKEKGDIPEGYSVSREKKERFSLILESASTNQTSMYLCASSLPGGQNNSPLHFGNGTRLTVT.

The V call is TRBV5-1, the J call TRBJ2-2; weak D call: TRBD1 (5 bases). Germline CDR1 and CDR2: SGHRS and YFSETQ. V dropped 4 bases and J dropped 4 bases, with 8 bases sitting between them. CDR3 size: 13 residues. The CDR3 sequence: CASSHQGTGELFF. CDR3 coding DNA: TGCGCCAGCAGCCACCAGGGCACCGGGGAGCTGTTTTTT.

V is TRBV5-1 and J is TRBJ2-3, with D perhaps TRBD1 (6 bases). There are 13 residues in the CDR3. V lost 7 bases and J lost 0, with 9 bases in between. CDR1 and CDR2 (germline): SGHRS, YFSETQ. CDR3 nucleotides: TGCGCCAGCGCCACAGGGAGCACAGATACGCAGTATTTT. Protein sequence: CASATGSTDTQYF.

The chain combines TRBV5-6 with TRBJ1-3; D ambiguous. Germline CDR1 reads SGHDT; CDR2 reads YYEEEE. Trimming took off 3 bases at V and 2 bases at J, with 9 bases between the two ends. CDR3 size: 14 residues. DNA for the CDR3: TGTGCCAGCAGCTACTACACGGCTGGAAACACCATATATTTT. Translating it yields CASSYYTAGNTIYF. Complete variable domain (other parts from reference TRBV5-6 and TRBJ1-3): DAGVTQSPTHLIKTRGQQVTLRCSPKSGHDTVSWYQQALGQGPQFIFQYYEEEERQRGNFPDRFSGHQFPNYSSELNVNALLLGDSALYLCASSYYTAGNTIYFGEGSWLTVV.

This sequence joins TRBV6-6 and TRBJ2-1; D is unclear. CDR1 is MNHNY and CDR2 is SVGAGI in the germline V gene (reference sequence). Trimming took off 0 bases at V and 5 bases at J, with 8 bases between the two ends. CDR3 length equals 14 residues. The CDR3 coding sequence is TGTGCCAGCAGTTACTCGACACAGAACAATGAGCAGTTCTTC. This codes for CASSYSTQNNEQFF.